This is a list of T cell receptor beta chains from one sample in a study of blood T cells in healthy people across ages. TCRdb ran MiXCR on the 5' RACE reads and lists one entry per CDR3 protein. The sample includes roughly 500,000 distinct CDR3 sequences, approximately 27% seen only once; the top ten take around 18%. Sample: blood. These receptors all stem from a woman in her seventies in good health. CDR3s include the opening cysteine and the closing phenylalanine or tryptophan. The D gene is left open where the match is weak. Expanded clones get a size class; other rows say once, few or many, or leave the size out.

V,D,size,J,DNA,CDR3
TRBV7-6,TRBD2,few,TRBJ2-5,TGTGCCAGCAGCTTGCTGAGCGGGGGACAAGAGACCCAGTATTTC,CASSLLSGGQETQYF
TRBV6-5,TRBD1,-,TRBJ1-1,TGTGCTAGCAGCTCAGGACAGGTCCCTGAAGCTTTCTTT,CASSSGQVPEAFF
TRBV20-1,-,-,TRBJ2-5,TGCAGTCTTGGCCGTATAGGAGAGACCCAGTACTTC,CSLGRIGETQYF
TRBV15,TRBD1,few,TRBJ1-6,TGTGCCACCAGTTACAGGGGGAACTCACCCCTCCACTTT,CATSYRGNSPLHF
TRBV20-1,-,-,TRBJ1-4,TGCAGTGCGTGGGCCCTTAATGAAAAACTGTTTTTT,CSAWALNEKLFF
TRBV24-1,TRBD1,few,TRBJ2-3,TGTGCCACCAGTGACCGCGGACAGGGAGCCCGCACAGATACGCAGTATTTT,CATSDRGQGARTDTQYF
TRBV21-1,-,-,TRBJ2-4,TGTGCCAGCAGCAAAGCGGAAGGACGGAATATCGCAAGTGAGACTCAGTACTTC,CASSKAEGRNIASETQYF
TRBV20-1,-,-,TRBJ2-7,TGCAGTGCTGCCCCTAGCTTCTACGAGCAGTACTTC,CSAAPSFYEQYF
TRBV3-1,TRBD2,-,TRBJ2-5,TGTGCCAGCAGCCAAGATCCGGGTAGCGGGGGGTCGAAGACCCAGTACTTC,CASSQDPGSGGSKTQYF
TRBV20-1,-,-,TRBJ2-7,TGCAGTGCTAGAGATGGGACACAGTTCTACGAGCAGTACTTC,CSARDGTQFYEQYF
TRBV20-1,TRBD2,many,TRBJ2-7,TGCAGTGCTAGTAGCCCCTCGGGAGGGTACGAGCAGTACTTC,CSASSPSGGYEQYF
TRBV4-1,-,-,TRBJ2-5,TGCGCCAGCAGCCAAGAAGTGGGGCAGAACGCCCAGTACTTC,CASSQEVGQNAQYF
TRBV7-6,-,-,TRBJ2-5,TGTGCCAGCAGCTTATTGCTGCCGGGGGCGGGGGAGACCCAGTACTTC,CASSLLLPGAGETQYF
TRBV20-1,-,-,TRBJ2-5,TGCAGTGCTAGCGCGACCACTCTATACGGGACCCAGTACTTC,CSASATTLYGTQYF
TRBV28,-,-,TRBJ2-1,TGTGCCAGCAGTTTCTCCAGCGGAGATGAGCAGTTCTTC,CASSFSSGDEQFF
TRBV7-9,-,few,TRBJ2-7,TGTGCCAGCAGCCACGTGCCCGGGGCCTACGAGCAGTACTTC,CASSHVPGAYEQYF
TRBV9,TRBD1,few,TRBJ2-5,TGTGCCAGCAGCGTAGAGGGACAGGTCGGGACCCAGTACTTC,CASSVEGQVGTQYF
TRBV4-3,-,-,TRBJ1-1,TGCGCCAGCAGCCAAAGGCTATCGATGAACACTGAAGCTTTCTTT,CASSQRLSMNTEAFF
TRBV6-1,TRBD1,-,TRBJ1-5,TGTGCCAGCAGTGGCATGACAGGGGGCTGGGGTCAGCCCCAGCATTTT,CASSGMTGGWGQPQHF
TRBV4-3,-,few,TRBJ1-6,TGCGCCAGCAGCCAAGGGACCCTGGGAGGCTCCTATAATTCACCCCTCCACTTT,CASSQGTLGGSYNSPLHF
TRBV7-8,TRBD1,few,TRBJ2-1,TGTGCCAGCAGCTTAGTAGTTATTCCTGGACAGGGATACAATGAGCAGTTCTTC,CASSLVVIPGQGYNEQFF
TRBV7-2,-,few,TRBJ1-4,TGTGCCAGCTCCCGTTCCCGGACGGCAGCAACTAATGAAAAACTGTTTTTT,CASSRSRTAATNEKLFF
TRBV2,-,few,TRBJ2-2,TGTGCCAGCACTAGCTACGAGAACACCGGGGAGCTGTTTTTT,CASTSYENTGELFF
TRBV4-3,TRBD1,-,TRBJ1-6,TGCGCCAGCAGCCAGACCTCGGACAGGGACAATTCACCCCTCCACTTT,CASSQTSDRDNSPLHF
TRBV7-2,-,-,TRBJ1-1,TGTGCCAGCAGCTTTGACGTCAGGGTCACTGAAGCTTTCTTT,CASSFDVRVTEAFF
TRBV15,TRBD1,few,TRBJ2-7,TGTGCCACCAGCATACTCCTGGGACAGGGTCACGAGCAGTACTTC,CATSILLGQGHEQYF
TRBV10-3,-,few,TRBJ1-4,TGTGCCATCAGTGCCCGGGACTCCAATTCCGAAAAACTGTTTTTT,CAISARDSNSEKLFF
TRBV5-1,TRBD1,-,TRBJ1-1,TGCGCCAGCAGCTCGGACAGGGGGAGTACTGAAGCTTTCTTT,CASSSDRGSTEAFF
TRBV3-1,-,-,TRBJ2-2,TGTGCCAGCAGCCAAGGTTGGGGGTCCGGGGAGCTGTTTTTT,CASSQGWGSGELFF
TRBV4-1,-,-,TRBJ2-2,TGCGCCAGCAGCCCGCGGCCCGACCCCGGGGAGCTGTTTTTT,CASSPRPDPGELFF
TRBV10-3,-,few,TRBJ2-2,TGTGCCATCAGTGAGTCTGGACAGCTAAACACCGGGGAGCTGTTTTTT,CAISESGQLNTGELFF
TRBV6-5,-,-,TRBJ1-1,TGTGCCAGCAGATACAGACAGGTCGGGAGGAGCACTGAAGCTTTCTTT,CASRYRQVGRSTEAFF
TRBV21-1,-,-,TRBJ2-7,TGTGCCAGCAGCAAAGCCGGGGACAGTTCCTACGAGCAGTACTTC,CASSKAGDSSYEQYF
TRBV5-6,-,-,TRBJ2-7,TGTGCCAGCAGCTTGGGACCCGGGACCCTGCACGAGCAGTACTTC,CASSLGPGTLHEQYF
TRBV20-1,-,few,TRBJ1-1,TGCAGTGCTAGATCTTTTTCGGGACGTGCAAACACTGAAGCTTTCTTT,CSARSFSGRANTEAFF
TRBV7-2,-,-,TRBJ1-4,TGTGCCAGCAGCTTAGAGGGATTGACTAATGAAAAACTGTTTTTT,CASSLEGLTNEKLFF
TRBV12-3/TRBV12-4,-,-,TRBJ1-1,TGTGCCAGCAGTCTATCAGGGGAAGCTTTCTTT,CASSLSGEAFF
TRBV5-6,-,-,TRBJ1-1,TGTGCCAGCAGCTTTGCGAACATGAACACTGAAGCTTTCTTT,CASSFANMNTEAFF
TRBV24-1,-,-,TRBJ2-1,TGTGCCACCAGTGAACGACAGGAGCGGCATGAGCAGTTCTTC,CATSERQERHEQFF
TRBV7-2,-,-,TRBJ1-2,TGTGCCAGCAGCCTCTCGGCGGGCAGGGCCAGTTCTGGCTGCACCTTC,CASSLSAGRASSGCTF
TRBV19,-,-,TRBJ2-5,TGTGCCAGTAGTATGGACTCGGCAGGAGGTTCCCAGTACTTC,CASSMDSAGGSQYF
TRBV30,-,-,TRBJ1-2,TGTGCCTGGAGTGCGGCCTGGAGCAACTATGGCTACACCTTC,CAWSAAWSNYGYTF
TRBV6-2/TRBV6-3,TRBD2,-,TRBJ2-7,TGTGCCAGCAGTTTAAAGCGGGGGACACCCTACGAGCAGTACTTC,CASSLKRGTPYEQYF
TRBV2,-,-,TRBJ2-4,TGTGCCAGCACTGAGGGGACAAGAAACATTCAGTACTTC,CASTEGTRNIQYF
TRBV24-1,-,few,TRBJ2-5,TGTGCCGCCAGTGATCCCGCCGGGGTCCCGGGGGCACAAGAGACCCAGTACTTC,CAASDPAGVPGAQETQYF
TRBV6-5,TRBD2,-,TRBJ2-3,TGTGCCAGCAGTTACGGCGGGAGCTCCACAGATACGCAGTATTTT,CASSYGGSSTDTQYF